These T cell receptor beta chains were read from a single sample in a study of T cell changes during pregnancy in multiple sclerosis. Method: immunoSEQ multiplex PCR; TCRdb's copy keeps in-frame clones and lacks some. The data hold tens of thousands of clones, with approximately 90% observed a single time. This sample comprised peripheral blood, obtained in the first trimester of pregnancy. The receptor set was obtained from a female donor with multiple sclerosis, enrolled in a pregnancy study. Each CDR3 is given with its conserved first and last residue. A D gene is named only where the DNA matches it firmly. Only part of the rows carry a size: once, few, many, or a class if the clone is expanded.

v_call	d_call	j_call	clone_size	cdr3_nt	cdr3_aa
TRBV6-4	TRBD1	TRBJ1-5	once	TGTGCCAGCAGTGAGGCAGGGGGCAGGGGTCAGCCCCAGCATTTT	CASSEAGGRGQPQHF
TRBV6-5	-	TRBJ1-4	-	TGTGCCAGCAGTTACTCGAGCAGGGCACCTAATGAAAAACTGTTTTTT	CASSYSSRAPNEKLFF
TRBV7-9	TRBD2	TRBJ2-2	-	TGTGCCAGCAGCCTCGGACTAGCGGGAGGATATTACACCGGGGAGCTGTTTTTT	CASSLGLAGGYYTGELFF
TRBV7-9	-	TRBJ1-2	-	TGTGCCAGCAGCGACCTCGAGGGGGAGGGGATCTATGGCTACACCTTC	CASSDLEGEGIYGYTF
TRBV7-2	-	TRBJ1-6	-	TGTGCCAGCAGCGCCGCGGGAGGGGGTTCACCCCTCCACTTT	CASSAAGGGSPLHF
TRBV7-9	TRBD1	TRBJ1-2	-	TGTGCCAGCAGCTTAGACAGGGGGGATGGCTACACCTTC	CASSLDRGDGYTF
TRBV4-1	-	TRBJ2-1	-	TGCGCCAGCAGCCAAGGTGAGGTCTATGAGCAGTTCTTC	CASSQGEVYEQFF
TRBV6-1	TRBD2	TRBJ2-5	few	TGTGCCAGCAGTGGCCTAGCGGGAGGTGAAGAGACCCAGTACTTC	CASSGLAGGEETQYF
TRBV19	TRBD2	TRBJ2-7	-	TGTGCCAGTAGTATCACTAGCGGAGCCTACGAGCAGTACTTC	CASSITSGAYEQYF
TRBV12-2	-	TRBJ2-7	-	TGTGCAAGTCGTAAAGCCCCCCTAGCGGGAGGGAGCTACGAGCAGTACTTC	CASRKAPLAGGSYEQYF
TRBV19	TRBD2	TRBJ2-2	-	TGTGCCACCGGCAGCGGGAGCGGGTACACCGGGGAGCTGTTTTTT	CATGSGSGYTGELFF
TRBV7-2	-	TRBJ1-5	-	TGTGCCAGCAGCTTGGGTTGGAGGGATAGCAATCAGCCCCAGCATTTT	CASSLGWRDSNQPQHF
TRBV15	-	TRBJ2-7	-	TGTGCCACCAGCAGAGTCGACAGGAACTACGAGCAGTACTTC	CATSRVDRNYEQYF
TRBV7-9	TRBD2	TRBJ2-1	once	TGTGCCAGCAGCCCCCGACTAGCGAACTACAATGAGCAGTTCTTC	CASSPRLANYNEQFF
TRBV5-1	-	TRBJ2-1	-	TGCGCCAGCAGCTTGGGAACCGGGACACTCCACAATGAGCAGTTCTTC	CASSLGTGTLHNEQFF
TRBV7-2	-	TRBJ2-1	-	TGTGCCAGCAGCTTACCCAGGGCATTCTACAATGAGCAGTTCTTC	CASSLPRAFYNEQFF
TRBV5-1	-	TRBJ1-1	-	TGCGCCAGCAGCACAGGTGGCACGGACACTGAAGCTTTCTTT	CASSTGGTDTEAFF
TRBV4-3	-	TRBJ2-2	-	TGCGCCAGCAGCCAAGATCGGTCTACCGGGGAGCTGTTTTTT	CASSQDRSTGELFF
TRBV28	TRBD2	TRBJ2-1	-	TGTGCCAGCAGTTTTCCTGGCGGGAGGGAGGGACGGGGCTACAATGAGCAGTTCTTC	CASSFPGGREGRGYNEQFF
TRBV5-5	TRBD2	TRBJ2-1	-	TGTGCCAGCAGCCTCTGGTGGTTAGCGGGAGAATTCAATGAGCAGTTCTTC	CASSLWWLAGEFNEQFF
TRBV7-9	-	TRBJ1-2	-	TGTGCCAGCAGCTTAGTTGGCAGAGGAGGTCTTGGCTACACCTTC	CASSLVGRGGLGYTF
TRBV2	TRBD2	TRBJ2-1	-	TGTGCCAGCAGGGCCGGGACTAGCGGCAGCAATGAGCAGTTCTTC	CASRAGTSGSNEQFF
TRBV5-8	TRBD1	TRBJ2-5	once	TGTGCCAGCAGCCCCGGGACAGGACAAGAGACCCAGTACTTC	CASSPGTGQETQYF
TRBV9	-	TRBJ2-7	once	TGTGCCAGCAGCGAGGCCCTCGGGAACGAGCAGTACTTC	CASSEALGNEQYF
TRBV2	-	TRBJ2-6	-	TGTGCCAGCAGCGCCCCCGGACAGACCCTCTGGGCCAACGTCCTGACTTTC	CASSAPGQTLWANVLTF
TRBV7-2	-	TRBJ2-7	-	TGTGCCAGCAGCTTAGGGGGACTCGACGTGATCACCTACGAGCAGTACTTC	CASSLGGLDVITYEQYF
TRBV7-2	-	TRBJ1-5	-	TGTGCCAGCAGCTTAGATGCAGGGAGGAATCAGCCCCAGCATTTT	CASSLDAGRNQPQHF
TRBV13	TRBD1	TRBJ2-3	-	TGTGCCAGCAGCTTAAGGACAGGGAAGACAGATACGCAGTATTTT	CASSLRTGKTDTQYF
TRBV5-1	TRBD1	TRBJ2-3	-	TGCGCCAGCGGCCCGCTGACAGGGTTTCCCACAGATACGCAGTATTTT	CASGPLTGFPTDTQYF
TRBV4-1	TRBD2	TRBJ2-1	-	TGCGCCAGCAGCCAAGGGCTAGCGGCTCCCTACAATGAGCAGTTCTTC	CASSQGLAAPYNEQFF
TRBV14	-	TRBJ1-1	-	TGTGCCAGCAGCCCGTCCAGGGCCGAGAACACTGAAGCTTTCTTT	CASSPSRAENTEAFF
TRBV19	-	TRBJ2-3	-	TGTGCCAGTAGTTTATACCTAACAGATACGCAGTATTTT	CASSLYLTDTQYF
TRBV30	-	TRBJ2-7	-	TGTGCCTGGAGTGTGGGAGGCGAGCAGTACTTC	CAWSVGGEQYF
TRBV30	TRBD1	TRBJ1-2	once	TGTGCCTGGAGCCCTGGGAGGACAGGGGGCGGTCACACCTTC	CAWSPGRTGGGHTF
TRBV19	-	TRBJ2-1	-	TGTGCCAGTTTAAGGGGCAATGAGCAGTTCTTC	CASLRGNEQFF
TRBV28	TRBD2	TRBJ2-1	-	TGTGCCAGCAGTTTTCCGATGGCGGGGGGGTCCTACAATGAGCAGTTCTTC	CASSFPMAGGSYNEQFF
TRBV7-9	-	TRBJ2-6	-	TGTGCCAGCAGCCCCGGAGGGGCTGGGGCCAACGTCCTGACTTTC	CASSPGGAGANVLTF
TRBV19	TRBD1	TRBJ1-1	once	TGTGCCAGTACTCCTCAGGGACAGGGAGGTTTGGGTGAAGCTTTCTTT	CASTPQGQGGLGEAFF
TRBV7-6	-	TRBJ1-3	-	TGTGCCAGCAGCTTAGGGGGGCGCTCTGGAAACACCATATATTTT	CASSLGGRSGNTIYF
TRBV13	-	TRBJ2-1	-	TGTGCCAGCAGTCCCTCGGGGCGGGGTGAGCAGTTCTTC	CASSPSGRGEQFF
TRBV19	TRBD2	TRBJ2-1	-	TGTGCCAGTAGTATAGATCTAGGGACTAGTTCCACTGAGCAGTTCTTC	CASSIDLGTSSTEQFF
TRBV27	-	TRBJ1-1	-	TGTGCCAGCAGTTTAGGTCCCAGTTATATGAACACTGAAGCTTTCTTT	CASSLGPSYMNTEAFF
TRBV7-6	TRBD1	TRBJ2-2	-	TGTGCCAGCAGCCAACCGGGACAGGGGAGCGGGGAGCTGTTTTTT	CASSQPGQGSGELFF
TRBV18	TRBD2	TRBJ2-5	-	TGTGCCAGCTCCCCGGCACCGGGAGGGGAGACCCAGTACTTC	CASSPAPGGETQYF
TRBV11-3	TRBD2	TRBJ2-7	-	TGTGCCAGCAGCTTAGATCTAGCGGGTGGGCCCTACGAGCAGTACTTC	CASSLDLAGGPYEQYF
TRBV7-9	TRBD2	TRBJ2-3	once	TGTGCCAGCAGCTTAGTAGGGTCTAGCGGGAAGGCAGATACGCAGTATTTT	CASSLVGSSGKADTQYF
TRBV6-6	TRBD1	TRBJ1-5	-	TGTGCCAGCAGTCTCTCGGGACAGTCCGATCAGCCCCAGCATTTT	CASSLSGQSDQPQHF
TRBV5-6	-	TRBJ1-3	-	TGTGCCAGCAGCTTGGGGGCTTGGCAGCCGGCTAACACCATATATTTT	CASSLGAWQPANTIYF
TRBV4-2	TRBD2	TRBJ2-1	-	TGTGCCAGCAGCCAGGGACTAGGAACCTACAATGAGCAGTTCTTC	CASSQGLGTYNEQFF
TRBV11-3	TRBD2	TRBJ2-2	-	TGTGCCAGCAGCCTCCGGGCTAGCGGGTATTCGAACACCGGGGAGCTGTTTTTT	CASSLRASGYSNTGELFF
TRBV7-6	-	TRBJ2-5	-	TGTGCCAGCAGCATCGGTGAGGAGAAGACCCAGTACTTC	CASSIGEEKTQYF
TRBV18	TRBD1	TRBJ2-2	-	TGTGCCAGCTCCCAGACCCCGGGACAGGGACCCGGGGAGCTGTTTTTT	CASSQTPGQGPGELFF
TRBV7-9	TRBD2	TRBJ2-1	-	TGTGCCAGCAGCTCCCCAGGACTAGCGGGAGTGAATGAGCAGTTCTTC	CASSSPGLAGVNEQFF
TRBV5-4	TRBD2	TRBJ2-5	few	TGTGCCAGCAGCTTTGGGACTAGAGAGACCCAGTACTTC	CASSFGTRETQYF
TRBV4-3	-	TRBJ1-2	-	TGCGCCAGCAGCCAAGCAGGGGATGGCTACACCTTC	CASSQAGDGYTF
TRBV10-3	-	TRBJ2-1	-	TGTGCCTCATCGAGTTCGGGCAATGAGCAGTTCTTC	CASSSSGNEQFF
TRBV19	-	TRBJ2-2	-	TGTGCCAGTAAAGGACAGTTGGACACCGGGGAGCTGTTTTTT	CASKGQLDTGELFF
TRBV7-6	-	TRBJ1-1	-	TGTGCCAGCAGCTCCACAGGGATGGACACTGAAGCTTTCTTT	CASSSTGMDTEAFF